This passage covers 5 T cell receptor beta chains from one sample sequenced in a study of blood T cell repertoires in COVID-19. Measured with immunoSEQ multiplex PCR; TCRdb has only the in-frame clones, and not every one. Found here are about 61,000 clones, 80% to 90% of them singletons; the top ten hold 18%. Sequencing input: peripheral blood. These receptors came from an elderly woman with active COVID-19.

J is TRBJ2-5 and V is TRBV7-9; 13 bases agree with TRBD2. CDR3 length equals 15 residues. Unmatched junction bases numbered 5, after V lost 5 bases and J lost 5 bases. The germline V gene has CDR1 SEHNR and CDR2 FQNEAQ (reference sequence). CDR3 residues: CASSRTSGGGETQYF. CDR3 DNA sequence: TGTGCCAGCAGCCGGACTAGCGGGGGAGGCGAGACCCAGTACTTC.

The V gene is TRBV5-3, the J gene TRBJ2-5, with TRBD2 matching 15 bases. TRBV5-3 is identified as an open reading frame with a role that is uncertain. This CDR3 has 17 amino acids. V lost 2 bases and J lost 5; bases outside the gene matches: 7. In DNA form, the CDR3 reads TGTGCCAGAAGCTTTCTTCGGACTAGCGGGGGGGCGGAGACCCAGTACTTC. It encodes CARSFLRTSGGAETQYF.

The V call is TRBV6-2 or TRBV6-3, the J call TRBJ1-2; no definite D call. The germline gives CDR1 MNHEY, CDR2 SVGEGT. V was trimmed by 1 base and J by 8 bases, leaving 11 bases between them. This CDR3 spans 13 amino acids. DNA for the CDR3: TGTGCCAGCAGTTACTTCGACAAAACCGGCTACACCTTC. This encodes CASSYFDKTGYTF.

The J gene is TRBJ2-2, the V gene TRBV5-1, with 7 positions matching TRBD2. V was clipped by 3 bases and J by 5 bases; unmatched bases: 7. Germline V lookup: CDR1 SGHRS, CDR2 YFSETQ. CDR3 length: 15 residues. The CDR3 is CASSYASGDTGELFF. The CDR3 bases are TGCGCCAGCAGCTACGCTAGCGGTGATACCGGGGAGCTGTTTTTT.

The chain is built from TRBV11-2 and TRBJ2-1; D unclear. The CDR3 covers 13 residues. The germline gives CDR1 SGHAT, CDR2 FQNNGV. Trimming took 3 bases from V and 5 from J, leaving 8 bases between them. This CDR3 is CASSLGQNNEQFF. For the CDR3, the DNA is TGTGCCAGCAGCTTGGGCCAAAACAATGAGCAGTTCTTC.